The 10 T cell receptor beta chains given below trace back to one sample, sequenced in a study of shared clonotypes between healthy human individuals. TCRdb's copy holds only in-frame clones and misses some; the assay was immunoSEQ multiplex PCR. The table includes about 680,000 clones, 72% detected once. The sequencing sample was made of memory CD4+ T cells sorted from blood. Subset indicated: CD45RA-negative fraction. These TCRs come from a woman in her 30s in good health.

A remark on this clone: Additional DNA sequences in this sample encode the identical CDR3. CDR3 in amino acids: CASSLVGEETQYF. In nucleotides, the CDR3 is TGTGCCAGCAGCTTGGTAGGGGAGGAGACCCAGTACTTC. The chain has TRBV5-6 and TRBJ2-5; either TRBD1 or TRBD2 may supply D (5 bases each). Deletions cut 0 bases from V and 5 bases from J, with 8 bases between. The CDR3 totals 13 residues. The germline gives CDR1 SGHDT, CDR2 YYEEEE.

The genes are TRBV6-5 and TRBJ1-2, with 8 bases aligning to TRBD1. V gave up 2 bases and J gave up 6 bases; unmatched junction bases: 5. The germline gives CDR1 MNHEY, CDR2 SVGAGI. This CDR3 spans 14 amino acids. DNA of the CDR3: TGTGCCAGCAGTTACGGACAGGGCGAAAATGGCTACACCTTC. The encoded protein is CASSYGQGENGYTF.

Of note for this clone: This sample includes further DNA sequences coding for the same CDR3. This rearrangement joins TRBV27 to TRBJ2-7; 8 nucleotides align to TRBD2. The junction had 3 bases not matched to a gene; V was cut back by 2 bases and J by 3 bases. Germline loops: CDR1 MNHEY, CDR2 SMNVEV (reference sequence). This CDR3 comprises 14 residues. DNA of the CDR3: TGTGCCAGCAGTTTAGGTCTAGCGGGCTACGAGCAGTACTTC. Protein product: CASSLGLAGYEQYF.

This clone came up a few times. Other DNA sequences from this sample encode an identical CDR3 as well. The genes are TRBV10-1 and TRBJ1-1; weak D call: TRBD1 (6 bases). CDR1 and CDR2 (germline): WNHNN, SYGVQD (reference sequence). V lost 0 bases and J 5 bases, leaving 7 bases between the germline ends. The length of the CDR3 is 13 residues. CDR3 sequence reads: CASSESGGTEAFF. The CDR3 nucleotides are TGCGCCAGCAGTGAGTCAGGGGGTACTGAAGCTTTCTTT.

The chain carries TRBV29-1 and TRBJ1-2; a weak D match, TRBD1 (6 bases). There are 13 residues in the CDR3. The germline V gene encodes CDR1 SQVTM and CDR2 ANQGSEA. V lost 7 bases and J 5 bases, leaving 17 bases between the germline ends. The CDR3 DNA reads TGCAGCGCGGGGACAAATACTTGGTATGGCTACACCTTC. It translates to CSAGTNTWYGYTF.

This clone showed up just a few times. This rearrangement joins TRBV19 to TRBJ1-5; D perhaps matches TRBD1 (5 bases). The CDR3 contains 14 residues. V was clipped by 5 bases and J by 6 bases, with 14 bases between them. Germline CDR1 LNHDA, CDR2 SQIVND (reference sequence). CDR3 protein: CASSPVGRGQPQHF. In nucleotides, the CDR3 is TGTGCCAGTAGTCCAGTGGGTAGGGGTCAGCCCCAGCATTTT.

The CDR3 nucleotides are TGTGCCAGCAATGAGGGTTTGGAACTCTACGAGCAGTACTTC. The encoded protein is CASNEGLELYEQYF. The rearrangement links TRBV28 to TRBJ2-7; possibly TRBD2 for D (5 bases). CDR1 is MDHEN and CDR2 is SYDVKM in the germline V gene. V lost 7 bases, J lost 3 bases, and 16 bases lay in between. This CDR3 contains 14 residues.

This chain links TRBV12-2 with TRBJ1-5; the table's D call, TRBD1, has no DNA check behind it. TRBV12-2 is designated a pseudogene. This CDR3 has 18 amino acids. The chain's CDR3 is CASRSGQDVPKDNQPQHF. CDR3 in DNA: TGTGCAAGTCGCTCAGGACAAGATGTACCTAAGGACAATCAGCCCCAGCATTTT.

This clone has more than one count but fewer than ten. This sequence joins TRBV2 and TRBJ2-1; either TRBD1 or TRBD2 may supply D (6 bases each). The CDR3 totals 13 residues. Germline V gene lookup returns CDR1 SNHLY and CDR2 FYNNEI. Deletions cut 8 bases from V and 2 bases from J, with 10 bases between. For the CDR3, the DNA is TGTGCCAGCGGGGGGACACCCTACAATGAGCAGTTCTTC. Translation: CASGGTPYNEQFF.

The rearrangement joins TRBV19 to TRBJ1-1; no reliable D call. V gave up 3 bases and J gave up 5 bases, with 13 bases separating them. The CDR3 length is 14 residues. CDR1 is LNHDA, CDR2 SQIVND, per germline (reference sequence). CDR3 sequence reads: CASSIYPLATEAFF. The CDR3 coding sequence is TGTGCCAGTAGTATTTACCCACTCGCAACTGAAGCTTTCTTT.